This T cell receptor beta chain was identified during a study of T cells in Graves' hyperthyroidism and ophthalmopathy. RNA transcripts provided the source from which TCR beta CDR3 regions were amplified. HTBI primers were employed in a first-round RT-PCR of the TCR CDR3. TCRdb passed the multiplex PCR reads through MiXCR, listing each CDR3 protein once. The table lists around 600,000 distinct CDR3 sequences, about 14% of them singletons. V gave up 6 bases and J gave up 2 bases, with 17 bases separating them. The germline V gene has CDR1 LNHNV and CDR2 YYDKDF (reference sequence). The CDR3 runs to 16 residues.

The sequencing input was blood. This TCR was recovered from a woman aged 50 to 60 with Graves' ophthalmopathy. The chain couples TRBV15 to TRBJ2-1; a possible D gene is TRBD1 (6 bases). The CDR3 DNA reads as TGTGCCACCAGGCCCAAAGGGGGAAAAACCTACAATGAGCAGTTCTTC. Translated, it gives CATRPKGGKTYNEQFF.